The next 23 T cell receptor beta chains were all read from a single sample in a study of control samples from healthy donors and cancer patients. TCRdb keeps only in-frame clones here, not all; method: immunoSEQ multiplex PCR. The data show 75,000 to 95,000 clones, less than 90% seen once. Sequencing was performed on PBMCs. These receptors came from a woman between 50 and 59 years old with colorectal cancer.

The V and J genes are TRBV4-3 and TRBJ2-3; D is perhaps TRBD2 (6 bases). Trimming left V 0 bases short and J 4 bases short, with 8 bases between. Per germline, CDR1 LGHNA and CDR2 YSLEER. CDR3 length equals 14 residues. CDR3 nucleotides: TGCGCCAGCAGCCAAGATTCGGGGGCAGATACGCAGTATTTT. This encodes CASSQDSGADTQYF.

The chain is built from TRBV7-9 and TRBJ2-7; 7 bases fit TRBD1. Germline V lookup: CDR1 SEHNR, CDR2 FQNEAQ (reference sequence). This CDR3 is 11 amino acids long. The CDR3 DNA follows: TGTGCCAGCAGCTTAGGGACAGGAATTCAAGTC. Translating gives CASSLGTGIQV.

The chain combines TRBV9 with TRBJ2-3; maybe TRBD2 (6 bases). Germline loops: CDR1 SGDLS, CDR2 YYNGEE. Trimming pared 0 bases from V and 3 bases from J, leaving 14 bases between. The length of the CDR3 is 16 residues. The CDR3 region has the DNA TGTGCCAGCAGCGTAGGTGTGGGGGGAAAAACAGATACGCAGTATTTT. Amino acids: CASSVGVGGKTDTQYF.

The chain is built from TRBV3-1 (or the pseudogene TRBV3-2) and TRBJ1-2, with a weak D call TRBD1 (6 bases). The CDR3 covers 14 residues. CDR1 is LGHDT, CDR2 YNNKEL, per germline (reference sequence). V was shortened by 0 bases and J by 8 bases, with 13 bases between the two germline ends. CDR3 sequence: CASSQDSGAGGYTF. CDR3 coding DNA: TGTGCCAGCAGCCAAGATTCAGGGGCGGGAGGCTACACCTTC.

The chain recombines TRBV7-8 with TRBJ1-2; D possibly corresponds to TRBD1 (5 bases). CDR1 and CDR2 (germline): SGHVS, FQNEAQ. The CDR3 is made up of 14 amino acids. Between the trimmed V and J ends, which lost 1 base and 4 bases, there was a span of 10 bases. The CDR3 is CASSLGAGRYGYTF. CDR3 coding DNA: TGTGCCAGCAGCTTAGGTGCAGGGCGCTATGGCTACACCTTC.

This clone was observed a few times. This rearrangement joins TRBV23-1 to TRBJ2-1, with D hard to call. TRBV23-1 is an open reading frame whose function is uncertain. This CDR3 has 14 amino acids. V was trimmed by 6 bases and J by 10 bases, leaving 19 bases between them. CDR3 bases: TGCGCCAGCAGCCACTTGTCCCAACGAAAGGAGCAGTTCTTC. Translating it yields CASSHLSQRKEQFF.

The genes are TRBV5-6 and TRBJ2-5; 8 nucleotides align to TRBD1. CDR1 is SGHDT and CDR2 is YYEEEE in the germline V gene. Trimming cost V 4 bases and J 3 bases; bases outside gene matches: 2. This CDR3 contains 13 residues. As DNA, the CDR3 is TGTGCCAGCAGCAAGGACAGGGAAGAGACCCAGTACTTC. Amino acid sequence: CASSKDREETQYF. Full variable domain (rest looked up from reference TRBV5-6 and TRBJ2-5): DAGVTQSPTHLIKTRGQQVTLRCSPKSGHDTVSWYQQALGQGPQFIFQYYEEEERQRGNFPDRFSGHQFPNYSSELNVNALLLGDSALYLCASSKDREETQYFGPGTRLLVL.

CDR3 nucleotides: TGTGCCAGCAGCTCCGGAATCGGGGAGCTGTTTTTT. Encoded protein: CASSSGIGELFF. J is TRBJ2-2 and V is TRBV12-3 or TRBV12-4; no definite D call. There are 12 residues in the CDR3. Trimming removed 6 bases at V and 7 bases at J, with 9 bases between.

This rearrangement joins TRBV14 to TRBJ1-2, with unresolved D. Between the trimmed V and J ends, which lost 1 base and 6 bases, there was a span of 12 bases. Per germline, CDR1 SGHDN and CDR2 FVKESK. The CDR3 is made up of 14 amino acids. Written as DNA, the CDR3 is TGTGCCAGCAGCCAAGTAGGCGGAGGGCATGGCTACACCTTC. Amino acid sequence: CASSQVGGGHGYTF. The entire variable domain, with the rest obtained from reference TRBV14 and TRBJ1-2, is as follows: EAGVTQFPSHSVIEKGQTVTLRCDPISGHDNLYWYRRVMGKEIKFLLHFVKESKQDESGMPNNRFLAERTGGTYSTLKVQPAELEDSGVYFCASSQVGGGHGYTFGSGTRLTVV.

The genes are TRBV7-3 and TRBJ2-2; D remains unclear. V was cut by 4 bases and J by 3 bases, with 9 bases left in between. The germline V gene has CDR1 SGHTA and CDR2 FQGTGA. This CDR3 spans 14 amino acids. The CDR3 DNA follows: TGTGCCAGCAGCTCCTTTAGTTACACCGGGGAGCTGTTTTTT. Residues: CASSSFSYTGELFF.

CDR3 nucleotides: TGTGCCACTCGGGGGGGGAGCTCCTACGAGCAGTACGTC. Translation: CATRGGSSYEQYV. The rearrangement links TRBV19 to TRBJ2-7, with TRBD2 matching over 8 bases. Per the germline V gene, CDR1 is LNHDA and CDR2 is SQIVND (reference sequence). This CDR3 has 13 residues. Germline trimming cut 10 bases from V and 0 bases from J; bases unmatched to any gene: 5.

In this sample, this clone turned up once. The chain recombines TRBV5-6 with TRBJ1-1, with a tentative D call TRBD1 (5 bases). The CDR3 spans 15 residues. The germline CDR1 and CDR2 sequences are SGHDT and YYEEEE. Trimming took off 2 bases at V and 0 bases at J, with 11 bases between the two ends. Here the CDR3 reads CASSFTGRMNTEAFF. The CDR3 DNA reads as TGTGCCAGCAGCTTTACGGGGCGGATGAACACTGAAGCTTTCTTT.

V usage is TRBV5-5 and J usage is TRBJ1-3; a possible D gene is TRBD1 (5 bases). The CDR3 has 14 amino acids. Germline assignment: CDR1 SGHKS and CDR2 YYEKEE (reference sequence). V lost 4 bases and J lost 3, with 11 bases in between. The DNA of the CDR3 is TGTGCCAGCAGCGGTGGGACGGTTGGAAACACCATATATTTT. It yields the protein CASSGGTVGNTIYF.

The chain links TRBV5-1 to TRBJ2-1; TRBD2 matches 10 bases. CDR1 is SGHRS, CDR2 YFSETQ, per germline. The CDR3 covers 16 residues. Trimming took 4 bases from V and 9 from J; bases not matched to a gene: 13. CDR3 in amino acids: CASSTPGLAGAGEQFF. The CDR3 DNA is TGCGCCAGCAGCACCCCCGGGCTAGCGGGGGCGGGTGAGCAGTTCTTC.

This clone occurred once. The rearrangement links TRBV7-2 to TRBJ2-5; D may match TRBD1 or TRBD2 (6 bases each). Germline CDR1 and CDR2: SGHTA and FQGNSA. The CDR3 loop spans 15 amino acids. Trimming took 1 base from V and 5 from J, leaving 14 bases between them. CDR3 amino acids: CASSLVGLGGETQYF. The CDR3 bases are TGTGCCAGCAGCTTAGTCGGTTTAGGGGGGGAGACCCAGTACTTC.

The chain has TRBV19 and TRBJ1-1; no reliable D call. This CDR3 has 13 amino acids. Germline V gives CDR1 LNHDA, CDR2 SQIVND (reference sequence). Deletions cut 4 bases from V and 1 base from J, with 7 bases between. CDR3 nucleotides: TGTGCCAGTAGTACTGTGGGGAACACTGAAGCTTTCTTT. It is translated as CASSTVGNTEAFF. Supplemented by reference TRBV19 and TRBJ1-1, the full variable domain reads DGGITQSPKYLFRKEGQNVTLSCEQNLNHDAMYWYRQDPGQGLRLIYYSQIVNDFQKGDIAEGYSVSREKKESFPLTVTSAQKNPTAFYLCASSTVGNTEAFFGQGTRLTVV.

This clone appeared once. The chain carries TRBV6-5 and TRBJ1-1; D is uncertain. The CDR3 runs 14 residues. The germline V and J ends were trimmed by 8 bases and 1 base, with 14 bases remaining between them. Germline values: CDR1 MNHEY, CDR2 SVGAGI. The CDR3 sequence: CASARGLSNTEAFF. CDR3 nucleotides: TGTGCCAGCGCCCGTGGGCTTTCGAACACTGAAGCTTTCTTT.

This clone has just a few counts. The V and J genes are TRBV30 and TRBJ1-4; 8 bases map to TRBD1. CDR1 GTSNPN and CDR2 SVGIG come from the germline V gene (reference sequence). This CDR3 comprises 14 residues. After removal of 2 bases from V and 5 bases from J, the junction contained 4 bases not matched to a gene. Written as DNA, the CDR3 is TGTGCCTGGAGTACCGGGACAGGAAATGAAAAACTGTTTTTT. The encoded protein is CAWSTGTGNEKLFF.

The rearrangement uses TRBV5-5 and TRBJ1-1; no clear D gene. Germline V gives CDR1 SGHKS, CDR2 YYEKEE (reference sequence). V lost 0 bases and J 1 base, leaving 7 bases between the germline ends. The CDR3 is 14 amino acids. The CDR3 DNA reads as TGTGCCAGCAGCTTGGTTCTACAGAACACTGAAGCTTTCTTT. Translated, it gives CASSLVLQNTEAFF.

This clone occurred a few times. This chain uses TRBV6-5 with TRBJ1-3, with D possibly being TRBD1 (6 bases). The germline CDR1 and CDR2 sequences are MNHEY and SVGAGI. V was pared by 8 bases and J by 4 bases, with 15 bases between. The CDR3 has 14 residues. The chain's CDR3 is CASEIGGMGNTIYF. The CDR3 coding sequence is TGTGCCAGCGAAATAGGGGGAATGGGAAACACCATATATTTT.

The CDR3: CASSMAGQPQHF. Written as DNA, the CDR3 is TGTGCCAGTAGTATGGCCGGTCAGCCCCAGCATTTT. The V call is TRBV19, the J call TRBJ1-5; no reliable D call. From germline, CDR1 is LNHDA and CDR2 SQIVND (reference sequence). The CDR3 is made up of 12 amino acids. Trimming took off 3 bases at V and 6 bases at J, with 6 bases between the two ends.

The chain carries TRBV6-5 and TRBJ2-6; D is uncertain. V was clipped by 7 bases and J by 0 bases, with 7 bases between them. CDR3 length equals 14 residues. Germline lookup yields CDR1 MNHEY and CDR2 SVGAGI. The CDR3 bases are TGTGCCAGCATAAGTGACTCTGGGGCCAACGTCCTGACTTTC. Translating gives CASISDSGANVLTF.

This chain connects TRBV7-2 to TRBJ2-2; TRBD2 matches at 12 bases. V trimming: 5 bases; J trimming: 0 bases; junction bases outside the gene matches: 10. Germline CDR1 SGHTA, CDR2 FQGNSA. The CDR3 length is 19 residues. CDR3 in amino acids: CASSPNGLAGTSNTGELFF. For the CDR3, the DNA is TGTGCCAGCAGCCCAAACGGACTAGCGGGGACTTCGAACACCGGGGAGCTGTTTTTT.